One and the same sample provided the 15 T cell receptor beta chains below, sequenced in a study of response to subunit inactivated influenza vaccine. Via MiXCR, TCRdb re-called the RT-PCR reads, giving one row per CDR3 protein. This sample carries more than 700,000 distinct CDR3 sequences, about 20% of them seen once, and the ten largest clones take roughly a tenth. The sample here was PBMCs from blood, taken roughly 5 days after vaccination. The receptor source for this set is a man over 45 who received an inactivated influenza vaccine.

The genes are TRBV11-2 and TRBJ2-1; perhaps TRBD2 as D (6 bases). Germline V gene lookup returns CDR1 SGHAT and CDR2 FQNNGV. Trimming pared 5 bases from V and 6 bases from J, leaving 11 bases between. The CDR3 spans 13 residues. CDR3: CASSVGTPNEQFF. CDR3 nucleotides: TGTGCCAGCAGCGTCGGGACTCCCAATGAGCAGTTCTTC.

The chain joins TRBV4-2 to TRBJ2-2, with 7 bases fitting TRBD2. The CDR3 is 17 residues long. The germline V gene encodes CDR1 LGHNA and CDR2 YNFKEQ. V lost 7 bases, J lost 2 bases, and 13 bases stayed unmatched. The CDR3 coding sequence is TGTGCCAGCACCTCAGCGGGGTGGGGTTCAAACACCGGGGAGCTGTTTTTT. Protein product: CASTSAGWGSNTGELFF.

The chain links TRBV4-3 to TRBJ1-5; the D is unclear. The CDR3 is 15 residues long. Germline values: CDR1 LGHNA, CDR2 YSLEER. The V and J ends lost 1 base and 0 bases respectively, with 7 bases between them. The DNA of the CDR3 is TGCGCCAGCAGCCAAGTTATGGATAGCAATCAGCCCCAGCATTTT. It is translated as CASSQVMDSNQPQHF.

The chain is built from TRBV25-1 and TRBJ1-5; D ambiguous. Per the germline V gene, CDR1 is MGHDK and CDR2 is SYGVNS. CDR3 size: 13 residues. V lost 3 bases, J lost 5 bases, and 8 bases lay in between. The DNA for the CDR3 is TGTGCCAGCAGTGACCGGGAGTATCAGCCCCAGCATTTT. Translating gives CASSDREYQPQHF. The variable domain in full, with the rest retrieved from reference TRBV25-1 and TRBJ1-5, is EADIYQTPRYLVIGTGKKITLECSQTMGHDKMYWYQQDPGMELHLIHYSYGVNSTEKGDLSSESTVSRIRTEHFPLTLESARPSHTSQYLCASSDREYQPQHFGDGTRLSIL.

This clonotype occurred a few times. The V gene is TRBV9, the J gene TRBJ2-2; TRBD2 might be the D (6 bases). Germline CDR1 and CDR2: SGDLS and YYNGEE. The CDR3 extends over 17 amino acids. V gave up 0 bases and J gave up 0 bases, with 12 bases separating them. CDR3 in DNA: TGTGCCAGCAGCGTAGAATCTACGGGAGCGAACACCGGGGAGCTGTTTTTT. Translated, it gives CASSVESTGANTGELFF. The full variable domain, its missing parts supplied by reference TRBV9 and TRBJ2-2, is DSGVTQTPKHLITATGQRVTLRCSPRSGDLSVYWYQQSLDQGLQFLIQYYNGEERAKGNILERFSAQQFPDLHSELNLSSLELGDSALYFCASSVESTGANTGELFFGEGSRLTVL.

The chain is built from TRBV6-2 or TRBV6-3 and TRBJ2-1; 9 bases are a match to TRBD1. This CDR3 spans 15 amino acids. Germline V lookup: CDR1 MNHEY, CDR2 SVGEGT. J gave up 0 bases and V 6 bases, and 3 bases lay outside the gene matches. CDR3 sequence: CASSWDRASYNEQFF. The CDR3 nucleotides are TGTGCCAGCAGCTGGGACAGGGCCTCCTACAATGAGCAGTTCTTC.

This sequence joins TRBV29-1 and TRBJ2-1; TRBD2 agrees at 14 bases. The CDR3 consists of 17 residues. Germline V lookup: CDR1 SQVTM, CDR2 ANQGSEA. V lost 6 bases and J lost 0; bases outside the gene matches: 7. The CDR3 sequence: CSVEGLAGESSYNEQFF. CDR3 DNA sequence: TGCAGCGTGGAGGGACTAGCGGGAGAGAGCTCCTACAATGAGCAGTTCTTC.

This chain uses TRBV11-1 with TRBJ2-1; D possibly matches TRBD1 or TRBD2 (5 bases each). The CDR3 totals 18 residues. CDR1 and CDR2 from the germline V gene are SGHAT and FQDESV (reference sequence). V shed 2 bases and J shed 5 bases, with 22 bases lying between them. The CDR3 here is CASSLFWAGSKLDNEQFF. The CDR3 DNA is TGTGCCAGCAGCTTATTTTGGGCAGGGAGTAAGTTGGACAATGAGCAGTTCTTC. The full variable domain, with the rest looked up from reference TRBV11-1 and TRBJ2-1, is EAEVAQSPRYKITEKSQAVAFWCDPISGHATLYWYRQILGQGPELLVQFQDESVVDDSQLPKDRFSAERLKGVDSTLKIQPAELGDSAMYLCASSLFWAGSKLDNEQFFGPGTRLTVL.

This clonotype was found a few times. The chain has TRBV4-3 and TRBJ1-1; TRBD1 is a possible D gene (5 bases). The CDR3 contains 14 residues. CDR1 and CDR2 (germline): LGHNA, YSLEER. The V gene lost 0 bases and the J gene lost 14 bases, with 19 bases spanning the gap. The CDR3 DNA is TGCGCCAGCAGCCAAGATTGGGGCAGGGAGGGAGACTTCTTT. It is translated as CASSQDWGREGDFF.

At least ten counts were recorded for this clonotype. The CDR3 sequence is CASSRVGEETQYF. CDR3 nucleotides: TGTGCCAGCAGCCGCGTGGGGGAAGAGACCCAGTACTTC. This rearrangement joins TRBV7-9 to TRBJ2-5; the D call may be TRBD1 or TRBD2 (5 bases each). Germline values: CDR1 SEHNR, CDR2 FQNEAQ (reference sequence). The CDR3 is 13 amino acids. With 5 bases removed from V and 3 bases from J, the gap between germline ends came to 10 bases.

The V and J genes are TRBV5-1 and TRBJ2-7; 12 nucleotides align to TRBD2. The CDR3 is 18 residues long. Germline V gives CDR1 SGHRS, CDR2 YFSETQ. The V segment lost 4 bases and the J segment 3 bases; nucleotides outside the gene matches: 14. Here the CDR3 reads CASSLRLAGVSVRYEQYF. The CDR3 DNA reads as TGCGCCAGCAGCCTACGACTAGCGGGAGTCTCGGTCCGCTACGAGCAGTACTTC.

This sequence joins TRBV25-1 and TRBJ1-6, with D perhaps matching TRBD1 (6 bases). Germline V gene lookup returns CDR1 MGHDK and CDR2 SYGVNS. V was cut by 1 base and J by 7 bases, with 14 bases left in between. The CDR3 totals 16 residues. CDR3 amino acids: CASSESGQGRNSPLHF. CDR3 bases: TGTGCCAGCAGTGAATCAGGGCAGGGGAGGAATTCACCCCTCCACTTT.

This clonotype was detected only a few times. The chain links TRBV10-3 to TRBJ2-7; no clear D. The CDR3 runs 13 residues. Germline CDR1 and CDR2: ENHRY and SYGVKD. The germline V and J ends were trimmed by 8 bases and 5 bases, with 16 bases remaining between them. The CDR3 DNA follows: TGTGCCATCGTCCACGAGGTAGACCACGAGCAGTACTTC. It yields the protein CAIVHEVDHEQYF.

The CDR3 sequence is CASKAENSYEQYF. In DNA form, the CDR3 reads TGTGCCAGCAAGGCAGAAAACTCCTACGAGCAGTACTTC. The chain couples TRBV6-1 to TRBJ2-7; D is undetermined. Germline CDR1 MNHNS, CDR2 SASEGT. With 7 bases removed from V and 0 bases from J, the gap between germline ends came to 10 bases. The CDR3 spans 13 residues.

This clonotype was seen a few times. This chain joins TRBV5-1 and TRBJ2-3, with a tentative D call TRBD2 (6 bases). This CDR3 contains 14 residues. Trimming took 6 bases from V and 3 from J, leaving 14 bases between them. The germline V gene encodes CDR1 SGHRS and CDR2 YFSETQ. The CDR3 loop is CASTLRRGTDTQYF. CDR3 nucleotides: TGCGCCAGCACATTGAGGAGGGGAACAGATACGCAGTATTTT. Looking up the rest from reference TRBV5-1 and TRBJ2-3 gives the full variable domain: KAGVTQTPRYLIKTRGQQVTLSCSPISGHRSVSWYQQTPGQGLQFLFEYFSETQRNKGNFPGRFSGRQFSNSRSEMNVSTLELGDSALYLCASTLRRGTDTQYFGPGTRLTVL.